This T cell receptor (beta chain) was recovered during a study of metastatic and nonmetastatic thyroid tumors. Treatment of any kind had been given to no patient before thyroid surgery. In the authors' workflow: The study took CDR3 differences across clinicopathological groups and made a distant-metastasis classifier for papillary thyroid cancer from them. TCRdb re-analyzed the PCR reads through MiXCR. Clone size and V and J calls follow TCRdb, not the original study. The table lists approximately 84,000 clones, 14% to 15% of them singletons, with roughly 3.9% in the top ten. The table lists this clone with many counts. The CDR3 length is 13 residues. The V and J ends lost 6 bases and 5 bases respectively, with 13 bases between them.

This sequence originates from a female donor with papillary thyroid cancer or a benign thyroid nodule (not recorded which). Some clones in this sample may be carry-over from other donors' samples. The rearrangement uses TRBV12-3 or TRBV12-4 and TRBJ1-1, with unresolved D. The sample comprised blood. The CDR3: CASSIAKGTEAFF. DNA of the CDR3: TGTGCCAGCAGCATAGCAAAAGGGACTGAAGCTTTCTTT.